This T cell receptor beta chain is drawn from a study of blood T cell repertoires in COVID-19. Across the whole study: Donors in the United States, Italy and Spain gave samples during acute or convalescent COVID-19. PBMCs, B-cell-depleted T cells, or T cells provided the cDNA or gDNA that made up the material.

This CDR3 region has 13 residues. Per the germline V gene, CDR1 is MNHEY and CDR2 is SMNVEV (reference sequence). With 5 bases removed from V and 5 bases from J, the gap between germline ends came to 11 bases. In the study's own analysis: Estimated nucleated cell counts came from reference gene primer amplification. The data were produced by immunoSEQ multiplex PCR, yet TCRdb's version contains in-frame clones alone and is incomplete. V, J and clone size are those of that table, while D and trimming were read from the DNA. The sample contains 60,000 to 65,000 clones, approximately 77% of which appear only once.

Specimen: peripheral blood. The clonotype comes from a human donor in a cohort sampled during active COVID-19. The rearrangement joins TRBV27 to TRBJ2-3; tentative D call: TRBD1 (5 bases). DNA for the CDR3: TGTGCCAGCAGTCTGACAGTCGTAGATACGCAGTATTTT. This codes for CASSLTVVDTQYF.